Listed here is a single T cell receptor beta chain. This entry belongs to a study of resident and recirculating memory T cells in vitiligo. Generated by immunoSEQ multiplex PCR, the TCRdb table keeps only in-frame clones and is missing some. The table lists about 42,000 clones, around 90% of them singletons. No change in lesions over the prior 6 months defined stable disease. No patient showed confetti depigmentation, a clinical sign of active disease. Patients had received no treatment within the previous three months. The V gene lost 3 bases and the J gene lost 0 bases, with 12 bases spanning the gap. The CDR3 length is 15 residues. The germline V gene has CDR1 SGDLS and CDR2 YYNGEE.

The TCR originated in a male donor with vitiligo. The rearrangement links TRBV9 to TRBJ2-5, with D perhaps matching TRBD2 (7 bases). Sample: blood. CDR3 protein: CASSAGGLNQETQYF. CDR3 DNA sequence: TGTGCCAGCAGCGCGGGGGGCCTAAACCAAGAGACCCAGTACTTC.